This T cell receptor beta chain was identified during a study of monozygotic twins with inflammatory bowel disease. CDR1 MNHEY and CDR2 SMNVEV come from the germline V gene (reference sequence). The CDR3 is 13 residues long. Each donor had 2.5 to 3 ml of blood drawn. TCRdb re-called the 5' RACE reads and shows each CDR3 protein once, DNA omitted. In total, the table holds about 110,000 distinct CDR3 sequences. The receptor was isolated from a human donor with ulcerative colitis or Crohn's disease, or a healthy co-twin of an affected twin (not recorded which). What was sequenced was blood. The chain couples TRBV27 to TRBJ1-1; TCRdb's assignment of TRBD1 cannot be checked, as there is no DNA. This chain's CDR3 is CASSLWIQGSAFF.